This T cell receptor (beta chain) was captured in a study of blood T cell repertoires in COVID-19. The wider study: Samples taken during acute and convalescent COVID-19 were collected in the United States, Italy and Spain. T cells, B-cell-depleted T cells, or PBMCs supplied cDNA or gDNA.

The CDR3 runs 15 residues. V shed 5 bases and J shed 3 bases, with 17 bases lying between them. CDR1 is LNHDA and CDR2 is SQIVND in the germline V gene (reference sequence). Original processing notes: Nucleated cell number was recorded as an estimate derived from reference gene primer amplification. Generated by immunoSEQ multiplex PCR, the TCRdb table keeps only in-frame clones and is missing some. V, J and clone size are taken as reported in that table, and D and trimming were inferred from the DNA itself. The sample includes about 53,000 clones, about 86% of them seen just once. The source of this sequence is a man in his 70s with active COVID-19. Sequenced: peripheral blood. This chain joins TRBV19 and TRBJ2-7, with TRBD2 as a possible D gene (6 bases). CDR3 in DNA: TGTGCCAGTAGTTCCCCGGAGACGGGGGACTACGAGCAGTACTTC. This sequence encodes CASSSPETGDYEQYF.